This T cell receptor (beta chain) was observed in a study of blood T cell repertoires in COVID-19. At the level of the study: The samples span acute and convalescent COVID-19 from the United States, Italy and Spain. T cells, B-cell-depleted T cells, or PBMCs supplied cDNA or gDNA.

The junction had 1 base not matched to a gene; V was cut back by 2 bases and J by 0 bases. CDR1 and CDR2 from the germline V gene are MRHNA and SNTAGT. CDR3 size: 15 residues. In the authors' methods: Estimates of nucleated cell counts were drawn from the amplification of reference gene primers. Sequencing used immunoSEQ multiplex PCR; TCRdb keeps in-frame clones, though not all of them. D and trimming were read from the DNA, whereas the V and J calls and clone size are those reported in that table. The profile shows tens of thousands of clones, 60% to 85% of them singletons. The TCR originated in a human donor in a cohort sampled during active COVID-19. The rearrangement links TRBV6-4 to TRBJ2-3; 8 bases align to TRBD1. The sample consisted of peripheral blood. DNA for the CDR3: TGTGCCAGCAGTGACGACAGGGGAAGCACAGATACGCAGTATTTT. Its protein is CASSDDRGSTDTQYF.